The 7 T cell receptor beta chains below were found in one sample sequenced in a study of T-cell memory formation after mild COVID-19. TCRdb itself ran the 5' RACE reads through MiXCR, one entry per CDR3 protein. The table has approximately 570,000 distinct CDR3 sequences, around 17% seen once; the top ten hold approximately 12%. The material sequenced was PBMCs or a T cell subset sorted from them (not recorded which). The receptors derive from an adult woman who had mild COVID-19 (a few samples of this study predate the infection). Cell type and time point are not known.

This clonotype was seen a handful of times. The rearrangement links TRBV12-3 or TRBV12-4 to TRBJ2-1; no firm D call. The CDR3 runs 12 residues. Trimming stripped 3 bases from V and 4 bases from J, with 4 bases between. CDR3 in DNA: TGTGCCAGCAGTTTCATTTACAATGAGCAGTTCTTC. It encodes CASSFIYNEQFF.

This clonotype was detected only a few times. V and J are TRBV6-2 or TRBV6-3 and TRBJ2-7; 13 nucleotides line up with TRBD2. CDR3 size: 14 residues. Germline-derived CDR1 and CDR2 are MNHEY and SVGEGT. J lost 4 bases, V lost 8 bases, and 5 bases had no gene match. As DNA, the CDR3 is TGTGCCAGCGCCGGGACTAGCGGGAAATACGAGCAGTACTTC. Translated, it gives CASAGTSGKYEQYF.

This clonotype was observed a handful of times. The CDR3 spells CASSILPSVLYEQYF. In DNA form, the CDR3 reads TGTGCCAGTAGTATTCTACCCTCGGTCTTGTACGAGCAGTACTTC. The V call is TRBV19, the J call TRBJ2-7; no definite D call. CDR1 LNHDA and CDR2 SQIVND come from the germline V gene (reference sequence). Trimming stripped 3 bases from V and 4 bases from J, with 16 bases between. The CDR3 length is 15 residues.

The genes are TRBV29-1 and TRBJ2-7; TRBD2 aligns across 7 bases. Per germline, CDR1 SQVTM and CDR2 ANQGSEA. The CDR3 has 16 residues. The trim removed 4 bases at V and 2 bases at J, leaving 14 bases unmatched. CDR3 coding DNA: TGCAGCGTTGCCCCCCTAGGGCTAGCGGTGCCCTACGAGCAGTACTTC. Translation gives CSVAPLGLAVPYEQYF.

This clonotype turned up a few times. The chain employs TRBV20-1 and TRBJ1-1; D uncertain. Germline V gene lookup returns CDR1 DFQATT and CDR2 SNEGSKA (reference sequence). Trimming pared 4 bases from V and 4 bases from J, leaving 13 bases between. This CDR3 comprises 13 residues. As DNA, the CDR3 is TGCAGTGCTAACCGCGGTGTGGGCACTGAAGCTTTCTTT. Translation gives CSANRGVGTEAFF.

This clonotype was detected only a few times. V is TRBV7-3 and J is TRBJ2-5; 8 nucleotides agree with TRBD2. Germline loops: CDR1 SGHTA, CDR2 FQGTGA. The length of the CDR3 is 14 residues. J gave up 5 bases and V 8 bases, and 10 bases lay outside the gene matches. The CDR3 DNA reads as TGTGCCAGCTCTATCAGCGGGGGCGGGGAGACCCAGTACTTC. Its translation: CASSISGGGETQYF.

The chain joins TRBV5-1 to TRBJ2-7; D is possibly TRBD2 (6 bases). CDR1 is SGHRS and CDR2 is YFSETQ in the germline V gene. This CDR3 is built from 15 residues. V lost 0 bases and J 1 base, leaving 11 bases between the germline ends. CDR3 nucleotides: TGCGCCAGCAGCTTGGGCGGGACGGTTTCCTACGAGCAGTACTTC. The encoded protein is CASSLGGTVSYEQYF.